In this sample, the clone carrying this TCR beta chain turned up a few times. The CDR3 is 17 amino acids. Germline V gives CDR1 SGHVS, CDR2 FQNEAQ. Between the trimmed V and J ends, which lost 1 base and 3 bases, there was a span of 15 bases. Time point given: patch test 1, 2 weeks after DPC sensitization. Treatment in this sample: therapeutic diphenylcyclopropenone sensitization with weekly scalp DPC. The sample is drawn from a study of human T cells and chemical hapten exposure. Study summary: For sensitization, 2% DPC was applied to an approximately 2 cm by approximately 2 cm patch of upper inner arm skin.

One entry per CDR3 protein results from TCRdb running MiXCR on the RACE reads. The table shows 85,000 or so distinct CDR3 sequences, with about 11% occurring only once. V is TRBV7-8 and J is TRBJ1-4; D possibly corresponds to TRBD1 (6 bases). The receptor was isolated from a woman aged 50 to 60 with alopecia areata. Some clones in this sample may be carry-over from other donors' samples. The specimen comprised whole blood, sampled in connection with sensitization to the hapten diphenylcyclopropenone (DPC). The CDR3 protein is CASSLGLGARPNEKLFF. In DNA form, the CDR3 reads TGTGCCAGCAGCTTAGGGCTGGGGGCGCGGCCTAATGAAAAACTGTTTTTT. The variable domain in full, completed from reference TRBV7-8 and TRBJ1-4, reads GAGVSQSPRYKVAKRGQDVALRCDPISGHVSLFWYQQALGQGPEFLTYFQNEAQLDKSGLPSDRFFAERPEGSVSTLKIQRTQQEDSAVYLCASSLGLGARPNEKLFFGSGTQLSVL.